One and the same sample provided the 7 T cell receptor beta chains below, sequenced in a study of CXCR3-negative and CXCR3-positive naive CD8 T cells. Study-wide points: CXCR3-expressing naive cells carried TRB CDR3s more hydrophobic than those of CXCR3-negative naive cells.

The TRB libraries of cDNA were built by UMI-labeled 5' RACE. TCRdb re-called the 5' RACE reads and gives one entry per CDR3 protein, without DNA. This sample's table reports about 140,000 distinct CDR3 sequences. These receptors' targets are unknown. The specimen sequenced was naive CXCR3+ CD8+ T cells from blood. Subset given: CD45RO-CCR7+CD27+CD95- naive CD8+ T cells expressing CXCR3 (TNR3+). The origin of the receptors is a human donor in good health. Some clones in this sample may be carry-over from other donors' samples.

The gene calls are TRBV11-2 and TRBJ2-5; TCRdb calls TRBD2, which cannot be checked without DNA. This CDR3 region has 18 residues. CDR1 SGHAT and CDR2 FQNNGV come from the germline V gene. The CDR3 loop is CASSIRTSGSLRQETQYF.

The chain has TRBV7-6 and TRBJ2-1. CDR3 length equals 14 residues. CDR1 SGHVS and CDR2 FNYEAQ come from the germline V gene. The CDR3 loop is CASSLATPVNEQFF.

The genes are TRBV5-5 and TRBJ2-2; TCRdb selects TRBD2, and the lack of DNA leaves this call unchecked. This CDR3 contains 14 residues. Germline V gives CDR1 SGHKS, CDR2 YYEKEE (reference sequence). The CDR3 protein is CASSPSTSLGELFF.

V usage is TRBV4-2 and J usage is TRBJ2-1. There are 15 residues in the CDR3. Germline V lookup: CDR1 LGHNA, CDR2 YNFKEQ. The CDR3 reads CASGQEETQIAEQFF.

The gene calls are TRBV14 and TRBJ1-1. The germline V gene encodes CDR1 SGHDN and CDR2 FVKESK. This CDR3 comprises 15 residues. CDR3 sequence: CASSQFTAPNTEAFF. The entire variable domain, with the rest obtained from reference TRBV14 and TRBJ1-1, is as follows: EAGVTQFPSHSVIEKGQTVTLRCDPISGHDNLYWYRRVMGKEIKFLLHFVKESKQDESGMPNNRFLAERTGGTYSTLKVQPAELEDSGVYFCASSQFTAPNTEAFFGQGTRLTVV.

The chain has TRBV15 and TRBJ2-1. The CDR3 contains 16 residues. Germline assignment: CDR1 LNHNV and CDR2 YYDKDF (reference sequence). The CDR3 protein is CATSRDRGPLVDEQFF. Drawing the rest from reference TRBV15 and TRBJ2-1, the complete variable domain is DAMVIQNPRYQVTQFGKPVTLSCSQTLNHNVMYWYQQKSSQAPKLLFHYYDKDFNNEADTPDNFQSRRPNTSFCFLDIRSPGLGDTAMYLCATSRDRGPLVDEQFFGPGTRLTVL.

The rearrangement links TRBV21-1 to TRBJ1-2. TRBV21-1 is designated a pseudogene. This CDR3 comprises 13 residues. CDR3 region: CASSQTSYNGYTF.